These T cell receptor beta chains were read from a single sample in a study of T-cell reconstitution after alpha-beta-depleted transplantation in children. TCRdb re-called the PCR reads through MiXCR, storing one row per CDR3 protein. The table includes around 250,000 distinct CDR3 sequences, more than 20% detected once. The specimen was PBMCs, collected before TCRalphabeta/CD19-depleted stem cell transplant. The receptors were sampled from a girl aged 2-9 years with Fanconi anemia, due to receive a stem cell transplant. Both conserved end residues are trimmed from each CDR3.

TRBJ2-1,TRBV12-3/TRBV12-4,ASSLGTSLYNEQF
TRBJ2-3,TRBV28,ASSLRTPYGGTDTQY
TRBJ2-3,TRBV20-1,SAVFYSGFTDTQY
TRBJ2-7,TRBV7-3,ASSLGSHYEQY
TRBJ2-7,TRBV7-2,ASSVKTSGLAYEQY
TRBJ1-5,TRBV20-1,SLPGLGRDQPQH
TRBJ2-4,TRBV5-1,ASSILQGAKNIQY
TRBJ2-1,TRBV27,ASSFSSGGYNEQF
TRBJ1-6,TRBV27,ASSLSRTGRRWNSPLH
TRBJ1-2,TRBV20-1,SARPTGQRGYGYT
TRBJ2-1,TRBV5-1,ASSLELAGGHEQF